This T cell receptor (beta chain) appears in the sequencing data of a study of T cell responses to AZD1222 COVID-19 vaccine. As for the study in general: The analysis combined second doses at about 4 or about 12 weeks.

General study points: Reports say nearly half of spike-specific TCRs go after unmutated variant regions. Most donors were white British, females outnumbered males, and clonal diversity was possibly underestimated. Repertoires were sampled only after the peak T cell response.

Concerning this clone: Antigen specificity is unknown.

The protocol was immunoSEQ multiplex PCR, while the TCRdb copy is restricted to in-frame clones and leaves out a portion. The sample lists about 150,000 clones, roughly 94% occurring once. There are 15 residues in the CDR3. With 5 bases clipped from V and 5 bases from J, the junction kept 6 bases outside the gene matches. Germline V gene data show CDR1 as MDHEN and CDR2 as SYDVKM. The sample was peripheral blood, taken on day 0 of AZD1222 vaccination. This receptor was obtained from an adult in good health. This chain joins TRBV28 and TRBJ1-4, with TRBD1 matching 9 bases. The CDR3 loop is CASSGTGGVNEKLFF. As DNA, the CDR3 is TGTGCCAGCAGTGGAACAGGGGGCGTCAATGAAAAACTGTTTTTT.